This T cell receptor (beta chain) was documented in a study of siplizumab effects on memory and regulatory T cells. Study findings and constraints: The Treg-derived share of mappable alloreactive CD4+ clones averaged 68.8% with siplizumab and 26.9% in controls.

As regards this clone: The target antigen is unknown.

Repertoires were generated with immunoSEQ multiplex PCR, while TCRdb's copy carries only in-frame clones and drops some. The sample yields roughly 56,000 clones, more than 85% seen once. Germline CDR1 MNHNS, CDR2 SASEGT. Losses at the gene ends were 3 bases for V and 1 base for J; bases not matched to a gene: 7. The CDR3 consists of 17 residues. This TCR was recovered from a human donor in good health. The material sequenced was CD8+ T cells sorted from blood. J is TRBJ1-5 and V is TRBV6-1; 9 nucleotides agree with TRBD1. The DNA of the CDR3 is TGTGCCAGCAGTGACTACAGGGGGCATAGGAGCAATCAGCCCCAGCATTTT. Encoded protein: CASSDYRGHRSNQPQHF.